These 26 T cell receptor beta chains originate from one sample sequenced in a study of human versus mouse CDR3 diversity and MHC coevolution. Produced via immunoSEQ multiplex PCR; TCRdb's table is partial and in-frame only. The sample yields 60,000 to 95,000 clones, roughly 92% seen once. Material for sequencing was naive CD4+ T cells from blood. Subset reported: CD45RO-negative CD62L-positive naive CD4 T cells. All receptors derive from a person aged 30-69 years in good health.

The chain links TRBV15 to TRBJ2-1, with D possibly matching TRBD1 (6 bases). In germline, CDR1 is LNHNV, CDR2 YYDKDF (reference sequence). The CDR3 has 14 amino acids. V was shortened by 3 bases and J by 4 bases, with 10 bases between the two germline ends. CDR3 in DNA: TGTGCCACCAGCAGTCTTGGACAGTACAATGAGCAGTTCTTC. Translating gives CATSSLGQYNEQFF.

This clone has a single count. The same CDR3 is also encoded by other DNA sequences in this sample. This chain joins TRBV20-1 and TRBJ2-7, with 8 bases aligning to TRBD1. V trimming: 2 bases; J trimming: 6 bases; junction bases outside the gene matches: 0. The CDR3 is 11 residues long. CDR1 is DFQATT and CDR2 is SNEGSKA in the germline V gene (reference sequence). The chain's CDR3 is CSARQGAEQYF. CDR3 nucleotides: TGCAGTGCTAGACAGGGGGCCGAGCAGTACTTC.

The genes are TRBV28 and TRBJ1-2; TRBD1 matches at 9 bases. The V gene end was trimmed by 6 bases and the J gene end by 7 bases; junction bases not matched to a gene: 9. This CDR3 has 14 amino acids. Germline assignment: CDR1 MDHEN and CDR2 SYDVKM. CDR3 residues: CASSRNRGPSGYTF. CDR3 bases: TGTGCCAGCAGCCGTAACAGGGGGCCCAGTGGCTACACCTTC.

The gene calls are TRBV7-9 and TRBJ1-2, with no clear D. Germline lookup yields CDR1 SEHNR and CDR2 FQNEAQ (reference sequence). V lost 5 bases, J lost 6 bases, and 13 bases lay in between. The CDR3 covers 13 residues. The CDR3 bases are TGTGCCAGCAGCCAACCTGCCGGGGATGGCTACACCTTC. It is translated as CASSQPAGDGYTF.

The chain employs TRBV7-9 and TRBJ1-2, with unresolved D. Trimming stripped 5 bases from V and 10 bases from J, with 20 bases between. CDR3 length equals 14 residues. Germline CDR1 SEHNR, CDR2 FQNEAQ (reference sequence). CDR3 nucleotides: TGTGCCAGCAGCCCACCCGAGGCTATGAGTTTCTACACCTTC. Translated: CASSPPEAMSFYTF. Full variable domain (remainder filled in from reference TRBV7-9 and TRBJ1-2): DTGVSQNPRHKITKRGQNVTFRCDPISEHNRLYWYRQTLGQGPEFLTYFQNEAQLEKSRLLSDRFSAERPKGSFSTLEIQRTEQGDSAMYLCASSPPEAMSFYTFGSGTRLTVV.

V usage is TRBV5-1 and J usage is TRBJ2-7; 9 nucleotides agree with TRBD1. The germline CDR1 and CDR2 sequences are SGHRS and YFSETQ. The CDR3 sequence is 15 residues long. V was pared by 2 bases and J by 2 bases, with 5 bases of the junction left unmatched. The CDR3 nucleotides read TGCGCCAGCAGCTTAGGACAGGGGAAACCCTACGAGCAGTACTTC. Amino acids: CASSLGQGKPYEQYF.

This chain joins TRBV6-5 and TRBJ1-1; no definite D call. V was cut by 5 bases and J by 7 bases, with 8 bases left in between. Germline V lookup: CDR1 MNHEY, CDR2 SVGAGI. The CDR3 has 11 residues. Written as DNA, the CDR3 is TGTGCCAGCAGTCGGAGACTTGAAGCTTTCTTT. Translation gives CASSRRLEAFF.

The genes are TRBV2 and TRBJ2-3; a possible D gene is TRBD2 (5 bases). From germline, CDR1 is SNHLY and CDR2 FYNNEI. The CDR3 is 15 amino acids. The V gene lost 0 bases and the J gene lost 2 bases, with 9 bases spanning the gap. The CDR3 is CASSEARAYTDTQYF. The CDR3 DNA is TGTGCCAGCAGTGAAGCGCGGGCGTACACAGATACGCAGTATTTT. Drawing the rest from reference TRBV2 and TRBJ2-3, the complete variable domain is EPEVTQTPSHQVTQMGQEVILRCVPISNHLYFYWYRQILGQKVEFLVSFYNNEISEKSEIFDDQFSVERPDGSNFTLKIRSTKLEDSAMYFCASSEARAYTDTQYFGPGTRLTVL.

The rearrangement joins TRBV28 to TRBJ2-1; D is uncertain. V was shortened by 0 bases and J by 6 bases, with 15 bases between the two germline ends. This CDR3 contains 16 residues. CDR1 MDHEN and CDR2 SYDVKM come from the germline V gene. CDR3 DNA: TGTGCCAGCAGTTTATGGAGGATCCTAGGCCCCAATGAGCAGTTCTTC. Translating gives CASSLWRILGPNEQFF.

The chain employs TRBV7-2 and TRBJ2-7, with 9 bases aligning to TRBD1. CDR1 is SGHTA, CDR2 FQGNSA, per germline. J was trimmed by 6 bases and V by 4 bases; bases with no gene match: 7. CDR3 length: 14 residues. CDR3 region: CASSSWTGEGEQYF. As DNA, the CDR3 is TGTGCCAGCAGCTCTTGGACAGGGGAGGGCGAGCAGTACTTC.

The CDR3: CASSFLGGPEAFF. Written as DNA, the CDR3 is TGTGCCAGCAGCTTCCTAGGGGGCCCTGAAGCTTTCTTT. The rearrangement joins TRBV27 to TRBJ1-1; 7 bases map to TRBD1. CDR1 is MNHEY, CDR2 SMNVEV, per germline (reference sequence). The ends lost 6 bases at V and 6 bases at J; junction bases unmatched: 7. The CDR3 runs to 13 residues.

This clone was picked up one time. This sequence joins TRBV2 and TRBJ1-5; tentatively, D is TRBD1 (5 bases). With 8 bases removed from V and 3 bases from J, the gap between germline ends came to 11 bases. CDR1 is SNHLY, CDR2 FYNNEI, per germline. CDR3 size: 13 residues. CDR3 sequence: CASGDRDNQPQHF. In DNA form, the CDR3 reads TGTGCCAGCGGAGACAGAGACAATCAGCCCCAGCATTTT. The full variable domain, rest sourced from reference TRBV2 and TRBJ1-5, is EPEVTQTPSHQVTQMGQEVILRCVPISNHLYFYWYRQILGQKVEFLVSFYNNEISEKSEIFDDQFSVERPDGSNFTLKIRSTKLEDSAMYFCASGDRDNQPQHFGDGTRLSIL.

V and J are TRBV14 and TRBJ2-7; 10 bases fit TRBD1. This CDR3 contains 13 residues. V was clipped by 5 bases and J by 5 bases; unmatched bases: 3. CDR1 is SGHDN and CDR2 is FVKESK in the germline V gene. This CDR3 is CASSRDRGNEQYF. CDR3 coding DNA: TGTGCCAGCAGCAGGGACAGGGGAAACGAGCAGTACTTC.

CDR3 residues: CAWSWGPNYEQYF. The CDR3 nucleotides read TGTGCCTGGAGTTGGGGGCCAAACTACGAGCAGTACTTC. The rearrangement uses TRBV30 and TRBJ2-7, with D maybe TRBD1 (6 bases). V lost 2 bases, J lost 3 bases, and 11 bases lay in between. Germline values: CDR1 GTSNPN, CDR2 SVGIG (reference sequence). CDR3 length equals 13 residues.

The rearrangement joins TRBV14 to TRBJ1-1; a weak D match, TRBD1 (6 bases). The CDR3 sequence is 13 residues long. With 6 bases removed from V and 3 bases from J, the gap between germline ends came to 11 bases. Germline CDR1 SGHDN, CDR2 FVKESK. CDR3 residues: CASSRTGYTEAFF. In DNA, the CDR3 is TGTGCCAGCAGTCGCACAGGGTACACTGAAGCTTTCTTT.

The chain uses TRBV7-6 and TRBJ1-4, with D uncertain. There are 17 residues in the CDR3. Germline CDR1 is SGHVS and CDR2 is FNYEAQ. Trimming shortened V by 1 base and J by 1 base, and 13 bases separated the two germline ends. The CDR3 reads CASSLGLTVGTNEKLFF. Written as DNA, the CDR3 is TGTGCCAGCAGCTTAGGCTTAACGGTTGGAACTAATGAAAAACTGTTTTTT.

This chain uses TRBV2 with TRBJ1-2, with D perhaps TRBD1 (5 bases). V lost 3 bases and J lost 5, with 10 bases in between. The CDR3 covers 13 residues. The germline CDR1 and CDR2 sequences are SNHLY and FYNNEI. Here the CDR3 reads CASSEVREYGYTF. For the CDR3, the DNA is TGTGCCAGCAGTGAGGTCAGGGAATATGGCTACACCTTC.

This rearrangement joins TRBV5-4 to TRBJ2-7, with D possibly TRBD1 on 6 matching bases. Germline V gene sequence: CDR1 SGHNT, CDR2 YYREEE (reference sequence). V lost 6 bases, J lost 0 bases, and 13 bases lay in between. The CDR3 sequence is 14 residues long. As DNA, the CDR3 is TGTGCCAGCACCCGGGACAAGAGCTCCTACGAGCAGTACTTC. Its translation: CASTRDKSSYEQYF.

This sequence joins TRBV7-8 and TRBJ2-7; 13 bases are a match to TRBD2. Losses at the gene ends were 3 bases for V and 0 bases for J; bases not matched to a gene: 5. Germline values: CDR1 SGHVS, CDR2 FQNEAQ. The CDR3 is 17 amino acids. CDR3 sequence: CASSFPTSGGSSYEQYF. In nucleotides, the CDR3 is TGTGCCAGCAGCTTCCCGACTAGCGGGGGGTCCTCCTACGAGCAGTACTTC. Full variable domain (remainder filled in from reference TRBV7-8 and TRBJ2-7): GAGVSQSPRYKVAKRGQDVALRCDPISGHVSLFWYQQALGQGPEFLTYFQNEAQLDKSGLPSDRFFAERPEGSVSTLKIQRTQQEDSAVYLCASSFPTSGGSSYEQYFGPGTRLTVT.

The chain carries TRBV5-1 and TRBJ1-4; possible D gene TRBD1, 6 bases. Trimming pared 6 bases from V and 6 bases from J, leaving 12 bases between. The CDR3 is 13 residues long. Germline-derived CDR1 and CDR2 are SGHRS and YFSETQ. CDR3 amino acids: CASTTGSDEKLFF. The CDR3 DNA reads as TGCGCCAGCACCACAGGGAGTGATGAAAAACTGTTTTTT.

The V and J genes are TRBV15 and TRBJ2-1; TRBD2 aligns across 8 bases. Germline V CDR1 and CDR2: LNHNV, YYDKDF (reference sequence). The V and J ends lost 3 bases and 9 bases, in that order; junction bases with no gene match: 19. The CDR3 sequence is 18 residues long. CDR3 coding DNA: TGTGCCACCAGCAGGGTCGAGGTTAGCGGGAATGCGCTAGGTGAGCAGTTCTTC. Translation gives CATSRVEVSGNALGEQFF.

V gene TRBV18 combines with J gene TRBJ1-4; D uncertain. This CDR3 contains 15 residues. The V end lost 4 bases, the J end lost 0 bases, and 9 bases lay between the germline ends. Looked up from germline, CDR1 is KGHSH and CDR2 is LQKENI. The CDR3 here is CASSRSGATNEKLFF. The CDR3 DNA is TGTGCCAGCTCACGGTCGGGAGCAACTAATGAAAAACTGTTTTTT.

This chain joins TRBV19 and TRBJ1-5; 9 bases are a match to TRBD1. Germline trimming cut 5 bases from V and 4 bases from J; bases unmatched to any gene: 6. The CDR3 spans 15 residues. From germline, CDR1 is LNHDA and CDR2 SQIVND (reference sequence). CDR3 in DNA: TGTGCCAGTAGTCCCCGGGACAGGGTTAATCAGCCCCAGCATTTT. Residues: CASSPRDRVNQPQHF.

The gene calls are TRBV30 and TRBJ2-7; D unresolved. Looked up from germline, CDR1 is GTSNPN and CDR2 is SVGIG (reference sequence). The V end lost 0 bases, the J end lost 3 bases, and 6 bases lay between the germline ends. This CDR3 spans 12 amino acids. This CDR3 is CAWSVADYEQYF. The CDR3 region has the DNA TGTGCCTGGAGTGTAGCCGACTACGAGCAGTACTTC.

DNA for the CDR3: TGTGCCAGCAGTGCGGTGCGGGGGCCAGGTACGCAGTATTTT. Translated: CASSAVRGPGTQYF. The chain has TRBV6-5 and TRBJ2-3, with a tentative D call TRBD2 (7 bases). Germline CDR1 and CDR2: MNHEY and SVGAGI. Trimming stripped 5 bases from V and 8 bases from J, with 17 bases between. The CDR3 contains 14 residues.

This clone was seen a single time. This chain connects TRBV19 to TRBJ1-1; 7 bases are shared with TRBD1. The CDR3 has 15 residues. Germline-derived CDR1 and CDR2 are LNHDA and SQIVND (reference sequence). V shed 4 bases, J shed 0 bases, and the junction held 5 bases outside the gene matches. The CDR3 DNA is TGTGCCAGTAGTACACAGGGGACTTTGAACACTGAAGCTTTCTTT. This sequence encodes CASSTQGTLNTEAFF.